These 8 T cell receptor beta chains came from one sample sequenced in a study of CD8 T cells in Susac syndrome. After extraction with the RNeasy kit, 0.5 to 1 ug of the RNA was reverse transcribed using random hexamers. TCRdb re-called the immunoSEQ multiplex PCR reads through MiXCR, storing one row per CDR3 protein. The sample lists around 170,000 distinct CDR3 sequences, around 94% occurring once. The sequencing sample was made of CD4+ T cells from PBMCs. The receptors come from a human donor with Susac syndrome.

The V call is TRBV20-1, the J call TRBJ1-1; 10 bases are shared with TRBD1. Germline values: CDR1 DFQATT, CDR2 SNEGSKA (reference sequence). The J segment lost 0 bases and the V segment lost 5 bases, leaving 15 bases of the junction unmatched. CDR3 length: 18 residues. CDR3 amino acids: CSAGVAGQGLGMNTEAFF. The CDR3 nucleotides read TGCAGTGCTGGAGTTGCGGGACAGGGGCTCGGGATGAACACTGAAGCTTTCTTT.

This clonotype has a handful of counts. CDR3 in amino acids: CASSVISYEQYF. The CDR3, as DNA: TGTGCCAGCAGCGTAATATCCTACGAGCAGTACTTC. V usage is TRBV7-8 and J usage is TRBJ2-7; D unresolved. Germline CDR1 and CDR2: SGHVS and FQNEAQ. The CDR3 runs to 12 residues. V was cut by 5 bases and J by 1 base, with 6 bases left in between.

CDR3 bases: TGTGCCAGCGTGCTGGGCAGGGGTTATGGCTACACCTTC. Its protein is CASVLGRGYGYTF. The rearrangement links TRBV2 to TRBJ1-2; TRBD1 might be the D (6 bases). V was shortened by 8 bases and J by 5 bases, with 15 bases between the two germline ends. Per germline, CDR1 SNHLY and CDR2 FYNNEI. The CDR3 contains 13 residues.

The genes are TRBV29-1 and TRBJ2-1, with 14 bases fitting TRBD2. This CDR3 has 14 amino acids. Germline assignment: CDR1 SQVTM and CDR2 ANQGSEA. J gave up 8 bases and V 7 bases, and 7 bases lay outside the gene matches. The CDR3 is CSAGGLAGVDEQFF. DNA of the CDR3: TGCAGCGCGGGGGGACTAGCGGGGGTCGATGAGCAGTTCTTC.

V gene TRBV20-1 combines with J gene TRBJ1-2, with a possible D match to TRBD1 (6 bases). This CDR3 is 12 amino acids long. The V end lost 3 bases, the J end lost 6 bases, and 11 bases lay between the germline ends. The germline CDR1 and CDR2 sequences are DFQATT and SNEGSKA (reference sequence). The CDR3 spells CSASAGVDGYTF. CDR3 nucleotide sequence: TGCAGTGCTAGTGCAGGGGTGGATGGCTACACCTTC.

V and J are TRBV4-3 and TRBJ2-7; D unclear. The V end lost 0 bases, the J end lost 1 base, and 13 bases lay between the germline ends. This CDR3 is built from 16 residues. Germline CDR1 is LGHNA and CDR2 is YSLEER. DNA of the CDR3: TGCGCCAGCAGCCAAGATGTAGCAGGTGATTCCTACGAGCAGTACTTC. Translated: CASSQDVAGDSYEQYF.

This clonotype was seen just once. V usage is TRBV25-1 and J usage is TRBJ1-1; the D is unclear. The CDR3 extends over 13 amino acids. Germline CDR1 is MGHDK and CDR2 is SYGVNS. The V end was cut by 3 bases, the J end by 3 bases, with 8 bases between. The DNA of the CDR3 is TGTGCCAGCAGTGATGATTGGGACACTGAAGCTTTCTTT. Amino acids: CASSDDWDTEAFF.

This chain uses TRBV7-8 with TRBJ2-3; D possibly corresponds to TRBD2 (7 bases). V lost 5 bases and J lost 6, with 18 bases in between. CDR3 length: 15 amino acids. Germline V CDR1 and CDR2: SGHVS, FQNEAQ. CDR3 nucleotides: TGTGCCAGCAGCCCCAGGGAGGGGGGGCGTGATACGCAGTATTTT. This encodes CASSPREGGRDTQYF.